Listed here are 27 T cell receptor beta chains from one sample, sequenced in a study of OX40 agonist ivuxolimab in advanced cancers. Clones were sequenced by immunoSEQ multiplex PCR, and TCRdb holds only the in-frame ones, with some missing. The sample lists about 100,000 clones, approximately 91% occurring once. This sample comprised CD4+ or CD8+ T cells sorted from blood, obtained in a trial of the OX40 agonist ivuxolimab. The receptor set was obtained from an adult with an advanced solid tumor such as melanoma, head and neck, liver or kidney cancer.

The chain couples TRBV19 to TRBJ2-1; D unresolved. V was pared by 3 bases and J by 3 bases, with 9 bases between. The CDR3 runs to 14 residues. CDR1 and CDR2 (germline): LNHDA, SQIVND (reference sequence). CDR3 nucleotide sequence: TGTGCCAGTAGTATTGGGCAAATCTACAATGAGCAGTTCTTC. Amino acids: CASSIGQIYNEQFF.

For this clone: One end of the junction fails to match germline, which may point to a read error. CDR3 residues: CASSLGFFPNF. The CDR3 DNA reads TGTGCCAGCAGCTTAGGATTCTTCCCGAACTTC. The chain carries TRBV7-9 and TRBJ2-7; D remains unclear. Germline CDR1 SEHNR, CDR2 FQNEAQ (reference sequence). The CDR3 contains 11 residues.

This clone was seen only once. V gene TRBV28 combines with J gene TRBJ2-7; 7 bases fit TRBD2. V dropped 8 bases and J dropped 7; count of bases not matched to a gene: 11. The germline V gene has CDR1 MDHEN and CDR2 SYDVKM. The CDR3 loop spans 13 amino acids. CDR3 DNA: TGTGCCAGCGCCGGGACTACATCTCGGGAGCAGTACTTC. This sequence encodes CASAGTTSREQYF.

This chain uses TRBV7-9 with TRBJ1-1, with 8 bases matching TRBD1. CDR3 length equals 13 residues. The trim removed 5 bases at V and 4 bases at J, leaving 3 bases unmatched. CDR1 SEHNR and CDR2 FQNEAQ come from the germline V gene (reference sequence). The CDR3: CASSGQGGTEAFF. The DNA for the CDR3 is TGTGCCAGCAGCGGACAGGGTGGCACTGAAGCTTTCTTT.

V is TRBV4-3 and J is TRBJ2-3; possible D gene TRBD2, 6 bases. Trimming cost V 1 base and J 5 bases, with 10 bases left between them. This CDR3 contains 14 residues. Germline lookup yields CDR1 LGHNA and CDR2 YSLEER. Here the CDR3 DNA reads TGCGCCAGCAGCCAAGCACTAGCTGAAGATACGCAGTATTTT. Protein: CASSQALAEDTQYF.

The chain has TRBV5-1 and TRBJ2-3, with D perhaps TRBD1 (5 bases). This CDR3 is built from 14 residues. The V end lost 2 bases, the J end lost 4 bases, and 11 bases lay between the germline ends. Germline V CDR1 and CDR2: SGHRS, YFSETQ. CDR3 sequence: CASSFQGGADTQYF. The CDR3 nucleotides are TGCGCCAGCAGCTTTCAGGGTGGCGCAGATACGCAGTATTTT.

This clone has a single count. The chain carries TRBV5-1 and TRBJ2-4, with D possibly being TRBD1 (6 bases). The CDR3 totals 16 residues. CDR1 is SGHRS, CDR2 YFSETQ, per germline. The V end was cut by 5 bases, the J end by 6 bases, with 21 bases between. Here the CDR3 reads CASSEAQGSSLNIQYF. The CDR3, as DNA: TGCGCCAGCAGTGAGGCCCAGGGGAGTTCGTTAAACATTCAGTACTTC. Drawing the rest from reference TRBV5-1 and TRBJ2-4, the complete variable domain is KAGVTQTPRYLIKTRGQQVTLSCSPISGHRSVSWYQQTPGQGLQFLFEYFSETQRNKGNFPGRFSGRQFSNSRSEMNVSTLELGDSALYLCASSEAQGSSLNIQYFGAGTRLSVL.

The V and J genes are TRBV18 and TRBJ1-4; D not resolved. CDR1 is KGHSH and CDR2 is LQKENI in the germline V gene. V lost 2 bases and J lost 1, with 2 bases in between. The CDR3 totals 13 residues. The CDR3 sequence is CASSPGTNEKLFF. For the CDR3, the DNA is TGTGCCAGCTCACCAGGAACTAATGAAAAACTGTTTTTT.

The rearrangement uses TRBV7-2 and TRBJ1-5, with a weak D call TRBD1 (6 bases). Germline lookup yields CDR1 SGHTA and CDR2 FQGNSA. The CDR3 extends over 15 amino acids. Trimming took off 1 base at V and 3 bases at J, with 10 bases between the two ends. The CDR3 bases are TGTGCCAGCAGCTTAGTTACAGGGATCAATCAGCCCCAGCATTTT. Protein product: CASSLVTGINQPQHF.

This sequence joins TRBV11-3 and TRBJ2-1; 12 nucleotides match TRBD2. Losses at the gene ends were 0 bases for V and 9 bases for J; bases not matched to a gene: 9. Per the germline V gene, CDR1 is SGHNT and CDR2 is YENEEA. This CDR3 region has 17 residues. CDR3 nucleotides: TGTGCCAGCAGCTTAGACCACGGGACTAGCGGGCAGGGTGAGCAGTTCTTC. This translates into CASSLDHGTSGQGEQFF.

This clone was detected once. The chain carries TRBV28 and TRBJ1-2, with D perhaps TRBD1 (6 bases). V was clipped by 5 bases and J by 7 bases, with 11 bases between them. Germline CDR1 MDHEN, CDR2 SYDVKM. CDR3 length equals 12 residues. CDR3 DNA: TGTGCCAGCAGTCAACAGGGTAGTGGCTACACCTTC. Its protein product is CASSQQGSGYTF.

The chain couples TRBV18 to TRBJ2-5; tentatively, D is TRBD1 or TRBD2 (5 bases each). The V end lost 5 bases, the J end lost 1 base, and 11 bases lay between the germline ends. The CDR3 sequence is 14 residues long. Germline loops: CDR1 KGHSH, CDR2 LQKENI. This CDR3 is CASSFAGTQETQYF. In nucleotides, the CDR3 is TGTGCCAGCTCATTTGCCGGGACCCAAGAGACCCAGTACTTC.

In this sample, this clone turned up a few times. V is TRBV27 and J is TRBJ2-7; 11 bases are a match to TRBD2. Trimming took 2 bases from V and 2 from J; bases not matched to a gene: 5. The germline V gene encodes CDR1 MNHEY and CDR2 SMNVEV (reference sequence). The CDR3 sequence is 16 residues long. The CDR3 region is CASSLGLAGGTYEQYF. In nucleotides, the CDR3 is TGTGCCAGCAGTTTAGGGCTAGCGGGGGGTACCTACGAGCAGTACTTC.

In DNA form, the CDR3 reads TGTGCCAGCAGTTATGGGACTAGCGGGGGGGCTATGGAGCAGTTCTTC. Translated: CASSYGTSGGAMEQFF. V gene TRBV27 combines with J gene TRBJ2-1, with 16 nucleotides matching TRBD2. Unmatched junction bases numbered 7, after V lost 4 bases and J lost 10 bases. The germline V gene encodes CDR1 MNHEY and CDR2 SMNVEV (reference sequence). This CDR3 spans 16 amino acids.

The J gene is TRBJ1-2, the V gene TRBV11-2; D may be TRBD1 (5 bases). CDR1 and CDR2 from the germline V gene are SGHAT and FQNNGV. The CDR3 loop spans 14 amino acids. V lost 5 bases to trimming and J lost 4 bases, with 14 bases between them. The CDR3 is CASSPGDGPYGYTF. The CDR3 coding sequence is TGTGCCAGCAGCCCCGGGGACGGCCCCTATGGCTACACCTTC. Based on the CDR3 plus reference TRBV11-2 and TRBJ1-2, the full variable domain is EAGVAQSPRYKIIEKRQSVAFWCNPISGHATLYWYQQILGQGPKLLIQFQNNGVVDDSQLPKDRFSAERLKGVDSTLKIQPAKLEDSAVYLCASSPGDGPYGYTFGSGTRLTVV.

V gene TRBV9 combines with J gene TRBJ2-1; D possibly corresponds to TRBD2 (6 bases). This CDR3 is built from 15 residues. CDR1 and CDR2 from the germline V gene are SGDLS and YYNGEE. V lost 0 bases and J 4 bases, leaving 11 bases between the germline ends. CDR3 in amino acids: CASSVGNGGYNEQFF. In DNA form, the CDR3 reads TGTGCCAGCAGCGTAGGGAACGGGGGATACAATGAGCAGTTCTTC.

V and J are TRBV7-2 and TRBJ2-7; the match to TRBD1 covers 7 bases. Germline V gene data show CDR1 as SGHTA and CDR2 as FQGNSA. The CDR3 totals 14 residues. The ends lost 3 bases at V and 6 bases at J; junction bases unmatched: 8. The CDR3 sequence: CASSFNLGQAEQYF. CDR3 coding DNA: TGTGCCAGCAGCTTCAACCTCGGACAGGCCGAGCAGTACTTC.

The chain couples TRBV27 to TRBJ2-1; D is uncertain. The V end was cut by 7 bases, the J end by 0 bases, with 22 bases between. Germline-derived CDR1 and CDR2 are MNHEY and SMNVEV (reference sequence). The CDR3 extends over 18 amino acids. The CDR3 coding sequence is TGTGCCAGCAACGGTCTTGCTACTACATTCTCCTCCTACAATGAGCAGTTCTTC. Residues: CASNGLATTFSSYNEQFF.

The chain combines TRBV6-6 with TRBJ1-2; possible D gene TRBD1, 6 bases. V gave up 0 bases and J gave up 4 bases, with 15 bases separating them. Germline V lookup: CDR1 MNHNY, CDR2 SVGAGI (reference sequence). The CDR3 extends over 16 amino acids. The CDR3 here is CASSYSGQRGGYGYTF. As DNA, the CDR3 is TGTGCCAGCAGTTACTCTGGACAGCGGGGGGGCTATGGCTACACCTTC.

The chain combines TRBV6-5 with TRBJ2-7; D is perhaps TRBD1 (5 bases). The CDR3 contains 12 residues. Deletions cut 8 bases from V and 3 bases from J, with 11 bases between. Germline V gene lookup returns CDR1 MNHEY and CDR2 SVGAGI. The CDR3 here is CASGALRYEQYF. In nucleotides, the CDR3 is TGTGCCAGCGGGGCCCTGCGCTACGAGCAGTACTTC.

V usage is TRBV21-1 and J usage is TRBJ2-7. TRBV21-1 is shown as a pseudogene. This CDR3 is built from 13 residues. As DNA, the CDR3 is TGTGCCAGCAGCAAGGAACAAGCCTACGAGCAGTACTTC. It codes for CASSKEQAYEQYF.

This clone came up a few times. The chain joins TRBV5-4 to TRBJ2-1; TRBD2 matches at 14 bases. The germline CDR1 and CDR2 sequences are SGHNT and YYREEE (reference sequence). This CDR3 has 18 amino acids. The trim removed 0 bases at V and 0 bases at J, leaving 2 bases unmatched. CDR3 sequence (DNA): TGTGCCAGCAGCTTGGGGGGGACTAGCGGGAGCTCCTACAATGAGCAGTTCTTC. Translation gives CASSLGGTSGSSYNEQFF. The whole variable domain, remainder taken from reference TRBV5-4 and TRBJ2-1, is ETGVTQSPTHLIKTRGQQVTLRCSSQSGHNTVSWYQQALGQGPQFIFQYYREEENGRGNFPPRFSGLQFPNYSSELNVNALELDDSALYLCASSLGGTSGSSYNEQFFGPGTRLTVL.

The V and J genes are TRBV5-6 and TRBJ2-1, with a tentative D call TRBD2 (6 bases). V lost 2 bases to trimming and J lost 2 bases, with 11 bases between them. The germline V gene encodes CDR1 SGHDT and CDR2 YYEEEE. The CDR3 length is 15 residues. The CDR3 DNA reads as TGTGCCAGCAGCTTTGGGGGAGGCACCTACAATGAGCAGTTCTTC. The encoded protein is CASSFGGGTYNEQFF. The complete variable domain, with remaining parts taken from reference TRBV5-6 and TRBJ2-1, reads DAGVTQSPTHLIKTRGQQVTLRCSPKSGHDTVSWYQQALGQGPQFIFQYYEEEERQRGNFPDRFSGHQFPNYSSELNVNALLLGDSALYLCASSFGGGTYNEQFFGPGTRLTVL.

The chain employs TRBV4-3 and TRBJ1-2; D remains unclear. The germline V gene encodes CDR1 LGHNA and CDR2 YSLEER. V was trimmed by 5 bases and J by 5 bases, leaving 15 bases between them. The CDR3 runs 14 residues. The CDR3, as DNA: TGCGCCAGCAGCGCTGGGTATGGTTTATATGGCTACACCTTC. Amino acids: CASSAGYGLYGYTF.

V usage is TRBV9 and J usage is TRBJ2-3; 9 bases are a match to TRBD2. Unmatched junction bases numbered 7, after V lost 0 bases and J lost 5 bases. The CDR3 spans 16 residues. The germline V gene encodes CDR1 SGDLS and CDR2 YYNGEE. CDR3 sequence: CASSVGVSGGGDTQYF. CDR3 in DNA: TGTGCCAGCAGCGTAGGAGTTAGCGGGGGAGGAGATACGCAGTATTTT.

The chain uses TRBV6-5 and TRBJ2-2; D unclear. The CDR3 extends over 12 amino acids. Germline-derived CDR1 and CDR2 are MNHEY and SVGAGI. The ends were cut back, 2 bases at V and 6 bases at J, with 4 bases in the middle. CDR3 DNA: TGTGCCAGCAGTTACGAGGCCGGGGAGCTGTTTTTT. Amino acid sequence: CASSYEAGELFF.

This clone was seen once. The chain uses TRBV5-4 and TRBJ2-5; 11 bases agree with TRBD2. With V trimmed by 0 bases and J by 2 bases, 3 bases remained unmatched. The CDR3 sequence is 16 residues long. Germline-derived CDR1 and CDR2 are SGHNT and YYREEE (reference sequence). CDR3 region: CASSLGTSGFQETQYF. The CDR3 DNA sequence: TGTGCCAGCAGCTTGGGGACTAGCGGGTTTCAAGAGACCCAGTACTTC.